The clone carrying this TCR beta chain has only a few counts. The antigen is unknown. Trimming stripped 1 base from V and 4 bases from J, with 12 bases between. This CDR3 comprises 15 residues. Per germline, CDR1 LNHDA and CDR2 SQIVND (reference sequence). As to time point: patch test 3, about 24 weeks after DPC sensitization. The treatment is: therapeutic diphenylcyclopropenone sensitization with weekly scalp DPC. This sample was taken from a study of human T cells and chemical hapten exposure. Turning to the study itself: Alopecia areata, totalis or universalis was found in mostly female patients. Yields of TCR per sample differed, chiefly owing to small differences in pooled library volume.

Whole-study findings and limits: Expanded TCRs grouped into significantly more large CDR3 similarity clusters than controls produced. Donors in the study had alopecia, meaning their immune response may differ from healthy people's.

TCRdb reanalysed the RACE reads using MiXCR and keeps one entry per CDR3 protein. The sample shows approximately 60,000 distinct CDR3 sequences, approximately 10% of them seen only once. The receptor's source is a woman aged 25-40 years with alopecia areata. Some clones in this sample may be carry-over from other donors' samples. The material was whole blood, obtained in connection with sensitization to the hapten diphenylcyclopropenone (DPC). V gene TRBV19 combines with J gene TRBJ2-3, with D perhaps matching TRBD1 or TRBD2 (7 bases each). CDR3 amino acids: CASSIAGGAADTQYF. The CDR3 nucleotides are TGTGCCAGTAGTATAGCAGGGGGGGCCGCAGATACGCAGTATTTT.